Described below is a single T cell receptor beta chain sequence and its context. In Seattle, patients joined the study during active infection and were tracked longitudinally. In the authors' methods: Estimation of nucleated cell counts relied on the amplification of reference gene primers. Profiled with immunoSEQ multiplex PCR; TCRdb holds only in-frame clones, not every one. That table supplies the V and J calls and clone size; D and trimming were determined from the DNA. The sample carries approximately 93,000 clones, around 72% recorded once. Per germline, CDR1 LGHNA and CDR2 YNFKEQ. With 0 bases clipped from V and 5 bases from J, the junction kept 8 bases outside the gene matches. The CDR3 covers 17 residues. The sample comes from a study of blood T cell repertoires in COVID-19. About the study: COVID-19 samples from acute and convalescent phases originated in the United States, Italy and Spain. T cells, B-cell-depleted T cells, or PBMCs provided the cDNA or gDNA that served as material.

The specimen was peripheral blood. The sequence derives from a man between 70 and 80 years old with COVID-19, enrolled during active disease. The chain links TRBV4-2 to TRBJ2-1; TRBD2 aligns across 9 bases. Here the CDR3 reads CASSQERVLAGNNEQFF. CDR3 DNA: TGTGCCAGCAGCCAAGAGAGGGTACTAGCGGGCAACAATGAGCAGTTCTTC.